The clone carrying this T cell receptor (beta chain) appeared a few times. The antigen remains undetermined. TCRdb's table, derived via immunoSEQ multiplex PCR, lists solely in-frame clones and lacks some. The repertoire holds roughly 110,000 clones, with more than 90% as singletons. The CDR3 loop spans 14 amino acids. V lost 3 bases and J lost 4, with 11 bases in between. Germline CDR1 and CDR2: SGHRS and YFSETQ. The entry originates in a study of graft-versus-host responses after intestinal transplantation. Study details: Uniformly, recipients were administered anti-thymocyte globulin induction with subsequent tacrolimus and steroids for two to three years. Notes on the study in general: Some patients had graft-donor T cell macrochimerism, and their allografts showed high graft-versus-host to host-versus-graft clonal ratios. HvG clone declines early post-transplant were associated with peak circulating GvH levels.

The chain links TRBV5-1 to TRBJ1-3, with D perhaps TRBD1 (5 bases). This receptor was obtained from a human donor who was the organ donor for an intestinal transplant. The sequences come from unstimulated CD4+ T cells sorted from spleen or lymph node cells, collected before transplant. The CDR3 DNA follows: TGCGCCAGCAGCTACGGGACCGACGGAAACACCATATATTTT. Amino acids: CASSYGTDGNTIYF.